The 22 T cell receptor beta chains reported below all come from one sample, sequenced in a study of blood T cell repertoires in COVID-19. Assay used: immunoSEQ multiplex PCR; TCRdb lists only in-frame clones, some missing. This table has some 200,000 clones, 87% appearing once. The specimen sequenced was peripheral blood. These receptors were obtained from a woman younger than 35 who had recovered from COVID-19.

For the CDR3, the DNA is TGTGCCAGCAGCCCCGGGACAGGGCATACCGGGGAGCTGTTTTTT. This translates into CASSPGTGHTGELFF. The gene calls are TRBV7-6 and TRBJ2-2; 9 bases align to TRBD1. The CDR3 contains 15 residues. V lost 5 bases, J lost 5 bases, and 6 bases stayed unmatched. The germline gives CDR1 SGHVS, CDR2 FNYEAQ.

The rearrangement joins TRBV7-3 to TRBJ2-5; D possibly corresponds to TRBD1 (8 bases). This CDR3 spans 14 amino acids. Germline CDR1 and CDR2: SGHTA and FQGTGA. V lost 5 bases and J 5 bases, leaving 15 bases between the germline ends. The CDR3 spells CASSRGQGGETQYF. The CDR3 DNA reads TGTGCCAGCAGCCGCGGACAGGGAGGGGAGACCCAGTACTTC.

The rearrangement links TRBV27 to TRBJ2-2, with TRBD2 matching over 9 bases. CDR3 length equals 17 residues. Germline CDR1 and CDR2: MNHEY and SMNVEV (reference sequence). The V and J ends lost 7 bases and 2 bases, in that order; junction bases with no gene match: 11. DNA of the CDR3: TGTGCCAGCACCCCGGGGAGCGGGGGGATCAACACCGGGGAGCTGTTTTTT. Protein: CASTPGSGGINTGELFF.

The CDR3 DNA sequence: TGTGCCACAGACAAGAACACCGGGGAGCTGTTTTTT. Translation gives CATDKNTGELFF. This chain uses TRBV2 with TRBJ2-2, with D unresolved. V was clipped by 10 bases and J by 1 base, with 7 bases between them. Germline V gene sequence: CDR1 SNHLY, CDR2 FYNNEI. There are 12 residues in the CDR3.

The CDR3 region has the DNA TGTGCCAGTAGTATCCCGACAGGGATCTATGGCTACACCTTC. It yields the protein CASSIPTGIYGYTF. V gene TRBV19 combines with J gene TRBJ1-2, with TRBD1 identical over 7 bases. Germline V gene sequence: CDR1 LNHDA, CDR2 SQIVND (reference sequence). The ends lost 3 bases at V and 4 bases at J; junction bases unmatched: 5. The CDR3 has 14 amino acids.

The genes are TRBV4-3 and TRBJ2-2; 8 nucleotides align to TRBD2. The junction had 8 bases not matched to a gene; V was cut back by 6 bases and J by 5 bases. This CDR3 has 15 residues. Germline V CDR1 and CDR2: LGHNA, YSLEER. CDR3 nucleotide sequence: TGCGCCAGCAGTCTGGAGCGGGGGCGGACCGGGGAGCTGTTTTTT. Translating gives CASSLERGRTGELFF.

This chain joins TRBV7-2 and TRBJ2-5, with 9 bases identical to TRBD1. This CDR3 has 15 amino acids. Germline CDR1 reads SGHTA; CDR2 reads FQGNSA. The trim removed 1 base at V and 7 bases at J, leaving 7 bases unmatched. The CDR3 is CASSLGQATGGTQYF. CDR3 coding DNA: TGTGCCAGCAGCTTAGGGCAGGCGACAGGGGGGACCCAGTACTTC.

V usage is TRBV6-5 and J usage is TRBJ1-2; TRBD1 matches at 9 bases. The CDR3 has 14 amino acids. V lost 5 bases, J lost 3 bases, and 4 bases stayed unmatched. Germline CDR1 and CDR2: MNHEY and SVGAGI. CDR3 sequence (DNA): TGTGCCAGCAGTCGGGACAGGGCAGACTATGGCTACACCTTC. Translating it yields CASSRDRADYGYTF.

V gene TRBV25-1 combines with J gene TRBJ2-1, with no clear D. CDR1 is MGHDK and CDR2 is SYGVNS in the germline V gene. The CDR3 spans 11 residues. V was shortened by 7 bases and J by 6 bases, with 7 bases between the two germline ends. CDR3 coding DNA: TGTGCCAGCACTGGCCGCAATGAGCAGTTCTTC. This sequence encodes CASTGRNEQFF.

The chain combines TRBV28 with TRBJ1-5; TRBD1 might be the D (5 bases). V was cut by 5 bases and J by 0 bases, with 11 bases left in between. The CDR3 sequence is 15 residues long. Germline CDR1 is MDHEN and CDR2 is SYDVKM. The CDR3, as DNA: TGTGCCAGCAGTAGGACAACACCTAGCAATCAGCCCCAGCATTTT. Translation: CASSRTTPSNQPQHF. The variable domain in full, completed from reference TRBV28 and TRBJ1-5, reads DVKVTQSSRYLVKRTGEKVFLECVQDMDHENMFWYRQDPGLGLRLIYFSYDVKMKEKGDIPEGYSVSREKKERFSLILESASTNQTSMYLCASSRTTPSNQPQHFGDGTRLSIL.

This rearrangement joins TRBV4-1 to TRBJ1-1; D might be TRBD1 (6 bases). Per the germline V gene, CDR1 is MGHRA and CDR2 is YSYEKL. This CDR3 contains 15 residues. The V and J ends lost 0 bases and 4 bases respectively, with 12 bases between them. CDR3 sequence reads: CASSQEQGRATEAFF. Written as DNA, the CDR3 is TGCGCCAGCAGCCAAGAACAGGGAAGAGCCACTGAAGCTTTCTTT.

This clone was recorded only once. The chain couples TRBV19 to TRBJ2-3; 7 bases line up with TRBD1. Germline trimming cut 5 bases from V and 0 bases from J; bases unmatched to any gene: 8. Germline V gene sequence: CDR1 LNHDA, CDR2 SQIVND (reference sequence). This CDR3 contains 16 residues. The CDR3 sequence is CASSSRTGSSTDTQYF. CDR3 nucleotide sequence: TGTGCCAGTAGTTCCCGGACAGGATCTAGCACAGATACGCAGTATTTT. The variable domain in full, with the rest retrieved from reference TRBV19 and TRBJ2-3, is DGGITQSPKYLFRKEGQNVTLSCEQNLNHDAMYWYRQDPGQGLRLIYYSQIVNDFQKGDIAEGYSVSREKKESFPLTVTSAQKNPTAFYLCASSSRTGSSTDTQYFGPGTRLTVL.

This chain connects TRBV2 to TRBJ1-3; possible D gene TRBD1, 5 bases. Trimming removed 6 bases at V and 0 bases at J, with 12 bases between. CDR3 length: 15 residues. From germline, CDR1 is SNHLY and CDR2 FYNNEI. The CDR3 nucleotides are TGTGCCAGCAGGCGACAGTCTAGCTCTGGAAACACCATATATTTT. It is translated as CASRRQSSSGNTIYF.

A remark on this clone: The junction departs from the called germline gene at one end, perhaps through a read error. V is TRBV6-5 and J is TRBJ1-4; unclear D gene. There are 14 residues in the CDR3. The germline CDR1 and CDR2 sequences are MNHEY and SVGAGI. CDR3 sequence reads: CVSSYSPGSEKLFF. CDR3 nucleotide sequence: TGTGTCAGCAGTTACTCGCCGGGGTCTGAAAAACTGTTTTTT.

The CDR3 sequence is CASSFPKAGAYEQYF. In nucleotides, the CDR3 is TGTGCCAGCAGCTTTCCGAAAGCGGGCGCTTATGAGCAGTACTTC. This chain links TRBV5-5 with TRBJ2-7, with D possibly matching TRBD2 (6 bases). CDR3 length: 15 amino acids. Germline V CDR1 and CDR2: SGHKS, YYEKEE (reference sequence). V lost 2 bases and J lost 7, with 19 bases in between.

J is TRBJ2-1 and V is TRBV28; TRBD2 matches 12 bases. With 4 bases clipped from V and 8 bases from J, the junction kept 6 bases outside the gene matches. CDR3 length equals 15 residues. Germline loops: CDR1 MDHEN, CDR2 SYDVKM. CDR3 amino acids: CASSSTSGRIDEQFF. DNA for the CDR3: TGTGCCAGCAGTTCTACTAGCGGGAGGATAGATGAGCAGTTCTTC.

The J gene is TRBJ2-7, the V gene TRBV11-2; D not certain. V gave up 1 base and J gave up 9 bases, with 13 bases separating them. This CDR3 contains 13 residues. The V gene's germline CDR1 is SGHAT and CDR2 FQNNGV. Written as DNA, the CDR3 is TGTGCCAGCAGCTTAGTAACCGACACAAGGCAGTACTTC. Translating gives CASSLVTDTRQYF.

This clone showed up just once. The J gene is TRBJ1-2, the V gene TRBV30; tentative D call: TRBD1 (5 bases). V was pared by 3 bases and J by 4 bases, with 9 bases between. The CDR3 extends over 12 amino acids. Germline V CDR1 and CDR2: GTSNPN, SVGIG (reference sequence). This CDR3 reads CAWRQGSYGYTF. The CDR3 DNA follows: TGTGCCTGGAGGCAGGGTAGCTATGGCTACACCTTC. Full variable domain (remainder filled in from reference TRBV30 and TRBJ1-2): SQTIHQWPATLVQPVGSPLSLECTVEGTSNPNLYWYRQAAGRGLQLLFYSVGIGQISSEVPQNLSASRPQDRQFILSSKKLLLSDSGFYLCAWRQGSYGYTFGSGTRLTVV.

This clone was counted only a few times. The rearrangement joins TRBV27 to TRBJ2-1, with 9 bases lining up with TRBD2. Germline V gives CDR1 MNHEY, CDR2 SMNVEV (reference sequence). J was trimmed by 6 bases and V by 8 bases; bases with no gene match: 11. CDR3 size: 15 residues. The CDR3 region is CASRVAGDGSNEQFF. CDR3 DNA sequence: TGTGCCAGCCGGGTAGCGGGAGACGGGTCCAATGAGCAGTTCTTC.

V usage is TRBV27 and J usage is TRBJ1-1; unclear D gene. Trimming removed 1 base from V and 1 base from J, with 4 bases in between. Germline lookup yields CDR1 MNHEY and CDR2 SMNVEV (reference sequence). The CDR3 extends over 13 amino acids. The CDR3 is CASSLFQNTEAFF. The CDR3 nucleotides are TGTGCCAGCAGTTTATTCCAGAACACTGAAGCTTTCTTT.

The chain recombines TRBV14 with TRBJ2-7; 9 bases map to TRBD1. The germline CDR1 and CDR2 sequences are SGHDN and FVKESK. The CDR3 is 15 residues long. Unmatched junction bases numbered 6, after V lost 1 base and J lost 5 bases. CDR3 in amino acids: CASSQAGTGFHEQYF. The CDR3 DNA reads as TGTGCCAGCAGCCAAGCGGGGACAGGGTTTCACGAGCAGTACTTC. The variable domain in full, with the rest retrieved from reference TRBV14 and TRBJ2-7, is EAGVTQFPSHSVIEKGQTVTLRCDPISGHDNLYWYRRVMGKEIKFLLHFVKESKQDESGMPNNRFLAERTGGTYSTLKVQPAELEDSGVYFCASSQAGTGFHEQYFGPGTRLTVT.

This sequence joins TRBV3-1 (or the pseudogene TRBV3-2) and TRBJ2-1, with 8 bases that match TRBD2. V lost 4 bases, J lost 4 bases, and 9 bases stayed unmatched. Germline V gene sequence: CDR1 LGHDT, CDR2 YNNKEL (reference sequence). There are 16 residues in the CDR3. The CDR3 is CASSRGTRFLYNEQFF. The CDR3 coding sequence is TGTGCCAGCAGCCGTGGGACTAGATTCTTATACAATGAGCAGTTCTTC.